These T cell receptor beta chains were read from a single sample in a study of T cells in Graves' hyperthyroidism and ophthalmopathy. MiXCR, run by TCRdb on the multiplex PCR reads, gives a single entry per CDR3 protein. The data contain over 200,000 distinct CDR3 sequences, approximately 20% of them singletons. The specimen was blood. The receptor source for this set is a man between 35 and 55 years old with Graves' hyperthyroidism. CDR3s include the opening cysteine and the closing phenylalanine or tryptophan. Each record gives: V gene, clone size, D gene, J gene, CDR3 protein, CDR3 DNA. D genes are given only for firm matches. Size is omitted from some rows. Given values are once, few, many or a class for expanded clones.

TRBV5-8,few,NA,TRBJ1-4,CASSPRGGDGKLFF,TGTGCCAGCAGCCCCCGGGGCGGGGATGGAAAACTGTTTTTT
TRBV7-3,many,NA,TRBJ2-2,CASSPGWGTGELFF,TGTGCCAGCAGCCCCGGGTGGGGCACCGGGGAGCTGTTTTTT
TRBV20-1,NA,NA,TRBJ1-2,CSARVGDILKTNYGYTF,TGCAGTGCTAGAGTCGGTGACATCCTAAAAACCAACTATGGCTACACCTTC
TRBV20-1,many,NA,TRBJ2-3,CSARVGADTQYF,TGCAGTGCTAGGGTGGGCGCAGATACGCAGTATTTT
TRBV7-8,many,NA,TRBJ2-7,CASSLAYRGPYEQYF,TGTGCCAGCAGCTTAGCTTATAGAGGGCCCTACGAGCAGTACTTC
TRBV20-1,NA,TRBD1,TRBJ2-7,CSALDRSYEQYF,TGCAGTGCTCTGGACAGGTCCTACGAGCAGTACTTC
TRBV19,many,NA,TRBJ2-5,CASSRPPDQETQYF,TGTGCCAGTAGTCGGCCCCCCGACCAAGAGACCCAGTACTTC
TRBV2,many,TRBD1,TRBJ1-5,CASSPTGGGWPQHF,TGTGCCAGCAGCCCCACAGGGGGAGGATGGCCCCAGCATTTT
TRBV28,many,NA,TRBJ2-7,CASSLLGTPDYEQYF,TGTGCCAGCAGTTTACTGGGGACACCGGACTACGAGCAGTACTTC
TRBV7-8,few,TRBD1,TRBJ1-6,CASSLSPAPGTDGSPLHF,TGTGCCAGCAGCTTAAGCCCGGCCCCCGGGACAGACGGTTCACCCCTCCACTTT
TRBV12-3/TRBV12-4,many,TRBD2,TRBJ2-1,CASSMTPGQTSGVSSYNEQFF,TGTGCCAGCAGTATGACCCCGGGACAGACTAGCGGGGTGAGCTCCTACAATGAGCAGTTCTTC
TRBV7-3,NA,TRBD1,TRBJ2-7,CASSPGTGGTREQYF,TGCGCCAGCAGCCCCGGGACAGGGGGTACGAGGGAGCAGTACTTC
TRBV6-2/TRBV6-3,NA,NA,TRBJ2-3,CASSYHGGPSTDTQYF,TGTGCCAGCAGTTACCACGGCGGGCCAAGCACAGATACGCAGTATTTT
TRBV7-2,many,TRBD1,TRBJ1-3,CASSLSRDSGNTIYF,TGTGCCAGCAGCTTGAGCCGGGACAGTGGAAACACCATATATTTT
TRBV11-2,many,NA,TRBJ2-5,CASSPGVLASRETQYF,TGTGCCAGCAGCCCAGGAGTCCTAGCGAGCCGAGAGACCCAGTACTTC
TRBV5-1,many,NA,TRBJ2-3,CASSSGPTDTQYF,TGCGCCAGCAGCTCGGGACCCACAGATACGCAGTATTTT
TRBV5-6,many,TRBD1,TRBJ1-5,CASSPDRHRQPQHF,TGTGCCAGCAGCCCGGACAGGCATCGGCAGCCCCAGCATTTT
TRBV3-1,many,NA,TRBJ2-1,CASSLGISSYNEQFF,TGTGCCAGCAGCCTGGGGATCAGTTCCTACAATGAGCAGTTCTTC
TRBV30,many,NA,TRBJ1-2,CAWTPTENYGYTF,TGTGCCTGGACACCGACAGAAAACTATGGCTACACCTTC
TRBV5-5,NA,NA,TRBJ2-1,CTSSSYNEQFF,TGTACCAGCAGCTCGTACAATGAGCAGTTCTTC
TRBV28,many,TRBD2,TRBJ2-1,CASSPLAGGNNEQFF,TGTGCCAGCAGTCCACTAGCGGGGGGGAACAATGAGCAGTTCTTC
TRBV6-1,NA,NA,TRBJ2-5,CASSRQQGRGETQYF,TGTGCCAGCAGTAGGCAACAGGGAAGGGGAGAGACCCAGTACTTC
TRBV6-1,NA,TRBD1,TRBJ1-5,CASALTGGSDQPQHF,TGTGCCAGCGCCTTGACAGGGGGTAGCGATCAGCCCCAGCATTTT
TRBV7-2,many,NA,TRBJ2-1,CASSLRSWDEQFF,TGTGCCAGCAGCTTAAGGAGTTGGGATGAGCAGTTCTTC
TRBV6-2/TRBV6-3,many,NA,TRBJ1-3,CATGQHSGNTIYF,TGTGCCACCGGACAACACTCTGGAAACACCATATATTTT
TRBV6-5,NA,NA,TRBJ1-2,CASSYFPRDEFLNYGYTF,TGTGCCAGCAGTTACTTTCCCCGGGACGAATTCCTTAACTATGGCTACACCTTC
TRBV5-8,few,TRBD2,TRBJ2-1,CASSSRGGLYNEQFF,TGTGCCAGCAGCTCGCGGGGGGGCCTATACAATGAGCAGTTCTTC
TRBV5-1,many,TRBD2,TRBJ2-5,CASSFGTSGAETQYF,TGCGCCAGCAGCTTTGGGACTAGCGGGGCAGAGACCCAGTACTTC